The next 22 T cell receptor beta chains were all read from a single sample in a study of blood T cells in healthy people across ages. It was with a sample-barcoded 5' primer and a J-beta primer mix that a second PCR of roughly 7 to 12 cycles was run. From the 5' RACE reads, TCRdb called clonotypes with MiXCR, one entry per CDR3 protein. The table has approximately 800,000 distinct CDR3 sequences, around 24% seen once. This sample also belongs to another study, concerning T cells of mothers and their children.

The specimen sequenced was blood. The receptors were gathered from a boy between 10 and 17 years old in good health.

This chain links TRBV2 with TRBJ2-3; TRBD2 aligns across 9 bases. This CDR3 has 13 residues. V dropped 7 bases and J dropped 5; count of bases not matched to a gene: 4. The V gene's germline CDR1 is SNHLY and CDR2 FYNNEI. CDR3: CASTSGVGDTQYF. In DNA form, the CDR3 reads TGTGCCAGCACTAGCGGGGTCGGAGATACGCAGTATTTT.

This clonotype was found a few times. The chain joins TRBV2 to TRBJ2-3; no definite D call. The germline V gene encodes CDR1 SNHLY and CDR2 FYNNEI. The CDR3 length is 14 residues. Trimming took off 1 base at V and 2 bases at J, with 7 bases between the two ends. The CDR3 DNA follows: TGTGCCAGCAGTGAAGGGGCGGACACAGATACGCAGTATTTT. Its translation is CASSEGADTDTQYF.

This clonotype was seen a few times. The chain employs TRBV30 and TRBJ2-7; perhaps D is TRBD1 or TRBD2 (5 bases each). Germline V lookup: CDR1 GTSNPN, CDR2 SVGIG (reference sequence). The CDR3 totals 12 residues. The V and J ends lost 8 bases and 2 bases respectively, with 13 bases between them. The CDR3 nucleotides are TGTGCCGGGACCAGAGGGCCCTACGAGCAGTACTTC. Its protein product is CAGTRGPYEQYF.

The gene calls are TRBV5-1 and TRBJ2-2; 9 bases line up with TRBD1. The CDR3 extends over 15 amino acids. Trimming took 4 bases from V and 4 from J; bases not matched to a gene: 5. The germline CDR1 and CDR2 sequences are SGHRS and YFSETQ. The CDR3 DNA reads TGCGCCAGCAGCCAGAGGACAGGGGTCACCGGGGAGCTGTTTTTT. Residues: CASSQRTGVTGELFF.

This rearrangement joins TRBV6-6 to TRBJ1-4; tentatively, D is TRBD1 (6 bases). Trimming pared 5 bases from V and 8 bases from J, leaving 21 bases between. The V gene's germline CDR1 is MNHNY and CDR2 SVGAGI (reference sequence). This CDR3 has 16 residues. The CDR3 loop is CASSPARGDGQEKLFF. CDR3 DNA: TGTGCCAGCAGTCCCGCGCGGGGGGATGGACAGGAAAAACTGTTTTTT.

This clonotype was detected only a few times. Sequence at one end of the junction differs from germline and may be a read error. CDR3 residues: CASSLRTGGGTGAFF. The CDR3 nucleotides are TGTGCCAGCAGCCTCCGGACAGGGGGAGGCACTGGAGCTTTCTTT. J is TRBJ1-1 and V is TRBV7-9; 10 bases agree with TRBD1. CDR1 SEHNR and CDR2 FQNEAQ come from the germline V gene (reference sequence). This CDR3 is built from 15 residues.

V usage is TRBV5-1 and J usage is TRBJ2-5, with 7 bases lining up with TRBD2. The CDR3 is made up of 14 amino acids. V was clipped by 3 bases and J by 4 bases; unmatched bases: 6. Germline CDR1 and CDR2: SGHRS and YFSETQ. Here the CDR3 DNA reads TGCGCCAGCAGCTCCTCCGGGGGGACAGAGACCCAGTACTTC. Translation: CASSSSGGTETQYF.

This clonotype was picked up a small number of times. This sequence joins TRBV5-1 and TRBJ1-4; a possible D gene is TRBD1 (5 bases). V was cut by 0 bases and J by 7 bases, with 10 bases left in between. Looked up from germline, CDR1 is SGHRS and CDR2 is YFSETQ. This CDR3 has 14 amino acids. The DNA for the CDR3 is TGCGCCAGCAGCTTGGGTGGGGCAGGTGAAAAACTGTTTTTT. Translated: CASSLGGAGEKLFF.

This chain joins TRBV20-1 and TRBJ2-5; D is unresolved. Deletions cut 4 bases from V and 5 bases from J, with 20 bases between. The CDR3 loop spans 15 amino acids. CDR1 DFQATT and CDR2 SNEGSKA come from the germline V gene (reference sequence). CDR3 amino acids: CSATLPGDTVETQYF. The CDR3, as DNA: TGCAGTGCTACTTTGCCCGGCGATACGGTGGAGACCCAGTACTTC.

The CDR3 is CASTPGPSSYEQYF. In nucleotides, the CDR3 is TGTGCCAGCACCCCCGGGCCGAGCTCCTACGAGCAGTACTTC. V is TRBV12-3 or TRBV12-4 and J is TRBJ2-5; D gene ambiguous. The J call may be mistaken, given a closer DNA end match to TRBJ2-7. The CDR3 is 14 amino acids.

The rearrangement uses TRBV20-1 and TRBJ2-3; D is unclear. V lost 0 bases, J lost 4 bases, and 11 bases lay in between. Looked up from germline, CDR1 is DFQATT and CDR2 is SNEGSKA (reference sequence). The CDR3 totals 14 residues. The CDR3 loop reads CSARDDAIADTQYF. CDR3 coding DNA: TGCAGTGCTAGAGATGACGCGATTGCAGATACGCAGTATTTT.

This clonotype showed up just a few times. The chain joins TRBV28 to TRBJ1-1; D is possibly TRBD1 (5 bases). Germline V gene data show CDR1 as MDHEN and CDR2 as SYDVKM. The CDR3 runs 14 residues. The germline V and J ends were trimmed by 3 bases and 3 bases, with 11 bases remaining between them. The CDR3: CASSFLQADTEAFF. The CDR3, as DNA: TGTGCCAGCAGTTTTTTACAGGCTGACACTGAAGCTTTCTTT.

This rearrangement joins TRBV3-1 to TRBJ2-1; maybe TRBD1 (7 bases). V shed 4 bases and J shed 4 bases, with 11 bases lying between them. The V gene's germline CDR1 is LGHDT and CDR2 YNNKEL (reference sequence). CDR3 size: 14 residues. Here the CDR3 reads CASSPAGQYNEQFF. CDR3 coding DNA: TGTGCCAGCAGCCCCGCGGGACAGTACAATGAGCAGTTCTTC.

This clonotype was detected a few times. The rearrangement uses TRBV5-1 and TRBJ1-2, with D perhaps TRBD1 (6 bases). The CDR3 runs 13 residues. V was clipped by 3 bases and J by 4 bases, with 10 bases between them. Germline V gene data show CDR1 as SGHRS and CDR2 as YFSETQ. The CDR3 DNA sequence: TGCGCCAGCAGCTCAGGGGAACGCTATGGCTACACCTTC. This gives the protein CASSSGERYGYTF.

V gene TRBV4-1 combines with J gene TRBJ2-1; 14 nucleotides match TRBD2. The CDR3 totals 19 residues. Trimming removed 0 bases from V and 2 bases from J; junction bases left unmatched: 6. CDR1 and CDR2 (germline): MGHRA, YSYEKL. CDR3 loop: CASSQEERLAGGPYNEQFF. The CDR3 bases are TGCGCCAGCAGCCAAGAGGAGAGACTAGCGGGAGGGCCCTACAATGAGCAGTTCTTC.

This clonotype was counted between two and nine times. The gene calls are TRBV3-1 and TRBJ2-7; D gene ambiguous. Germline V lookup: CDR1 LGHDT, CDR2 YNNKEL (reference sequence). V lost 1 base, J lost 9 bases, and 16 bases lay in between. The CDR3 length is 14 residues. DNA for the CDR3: TGTGCCAGCAGCCAAGGCCAGACGGATTTAGGGCAGTACTTC. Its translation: CASSQGQTDLGQYF.

CDR3 loop: CASGLPGLVAFF. The CDR3, as DNA: TGTGCTAGTGGTTTGCCGGGACTAGTAGCTTTCTTT. The genes are TRBV12-5 and TRBJ1-1; D may be TRBD1 (5 bases). Germline loops: CDR1 LGHNT, CDR2 FRNRAP. V was pared by 2 bases and J by 10 bases, with 11 bases between. The CDR3 totals 12 residues.

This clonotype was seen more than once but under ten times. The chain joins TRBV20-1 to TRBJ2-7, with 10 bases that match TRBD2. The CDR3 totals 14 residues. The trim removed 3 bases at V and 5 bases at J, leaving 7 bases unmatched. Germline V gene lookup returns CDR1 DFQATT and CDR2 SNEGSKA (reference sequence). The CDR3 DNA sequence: TGCAGTGCTAGGTCCCTAGCGGGGGAAGACGAGCAGTACTTC. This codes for CSARSLAGEDEQYF.

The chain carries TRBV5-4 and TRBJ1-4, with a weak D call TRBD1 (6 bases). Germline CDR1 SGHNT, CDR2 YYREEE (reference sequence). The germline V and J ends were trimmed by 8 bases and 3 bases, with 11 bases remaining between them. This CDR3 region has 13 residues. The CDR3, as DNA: TGTGCCAGTAGTACAGGGCCTAATGAAAAACTGTTTTTT. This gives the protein CASSTGPNEKLFF.

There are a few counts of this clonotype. Here the CDR3 DNA reads TGCAGCGTTGATGGGGTTCGAACAGATACGCAGTATTTT. As protein: CSVDGVRTDTQYF. The chain carries TRBV29-1 and TRBJ2-3; D remains unclear. The CDR3 has 13 amino acids. Trimming removed 3 bases from V and 3 bases from J, with 10 bases in between. Germline V CDR1 and CDR2: SQVTM, ANQGSEA.

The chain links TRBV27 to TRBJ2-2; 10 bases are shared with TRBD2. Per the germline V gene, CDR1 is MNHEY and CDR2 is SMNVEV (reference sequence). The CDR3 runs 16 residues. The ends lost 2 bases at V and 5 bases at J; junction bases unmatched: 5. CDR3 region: CASSLTSGAGTGELFF. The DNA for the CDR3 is TGTGCCAGCAGTTTAACTAGCGGGGCCGGGACCGGGGAGCTGTTTTTT.

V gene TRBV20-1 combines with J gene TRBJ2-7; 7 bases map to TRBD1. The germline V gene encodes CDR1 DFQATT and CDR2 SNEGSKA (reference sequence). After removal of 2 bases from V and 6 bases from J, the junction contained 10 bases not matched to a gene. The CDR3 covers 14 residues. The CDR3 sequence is CSARKTGSRSEQYF. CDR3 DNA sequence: TGCAGTGCTAGAAAGACAGGGTCCCGTAGCGAGCAGTACTTC.